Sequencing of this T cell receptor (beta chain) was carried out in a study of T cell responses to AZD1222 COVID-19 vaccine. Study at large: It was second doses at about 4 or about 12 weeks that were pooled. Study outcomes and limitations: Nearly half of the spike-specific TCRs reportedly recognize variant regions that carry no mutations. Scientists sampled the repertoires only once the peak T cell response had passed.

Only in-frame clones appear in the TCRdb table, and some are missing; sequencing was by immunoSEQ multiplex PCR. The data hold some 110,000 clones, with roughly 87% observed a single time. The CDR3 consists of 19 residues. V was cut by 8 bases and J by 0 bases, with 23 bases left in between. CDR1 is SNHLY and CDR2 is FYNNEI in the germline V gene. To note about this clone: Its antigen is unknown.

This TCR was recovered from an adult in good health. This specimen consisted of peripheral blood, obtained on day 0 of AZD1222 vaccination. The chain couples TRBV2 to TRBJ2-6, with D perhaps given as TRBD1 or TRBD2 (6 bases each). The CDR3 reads CASDSSSQGGFSGANVLTF. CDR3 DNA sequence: TGTGCCAGCGATTCATCCTCACAGGGAGGTTTCTCTGGGGCCAACGTCCTGACTTTC.